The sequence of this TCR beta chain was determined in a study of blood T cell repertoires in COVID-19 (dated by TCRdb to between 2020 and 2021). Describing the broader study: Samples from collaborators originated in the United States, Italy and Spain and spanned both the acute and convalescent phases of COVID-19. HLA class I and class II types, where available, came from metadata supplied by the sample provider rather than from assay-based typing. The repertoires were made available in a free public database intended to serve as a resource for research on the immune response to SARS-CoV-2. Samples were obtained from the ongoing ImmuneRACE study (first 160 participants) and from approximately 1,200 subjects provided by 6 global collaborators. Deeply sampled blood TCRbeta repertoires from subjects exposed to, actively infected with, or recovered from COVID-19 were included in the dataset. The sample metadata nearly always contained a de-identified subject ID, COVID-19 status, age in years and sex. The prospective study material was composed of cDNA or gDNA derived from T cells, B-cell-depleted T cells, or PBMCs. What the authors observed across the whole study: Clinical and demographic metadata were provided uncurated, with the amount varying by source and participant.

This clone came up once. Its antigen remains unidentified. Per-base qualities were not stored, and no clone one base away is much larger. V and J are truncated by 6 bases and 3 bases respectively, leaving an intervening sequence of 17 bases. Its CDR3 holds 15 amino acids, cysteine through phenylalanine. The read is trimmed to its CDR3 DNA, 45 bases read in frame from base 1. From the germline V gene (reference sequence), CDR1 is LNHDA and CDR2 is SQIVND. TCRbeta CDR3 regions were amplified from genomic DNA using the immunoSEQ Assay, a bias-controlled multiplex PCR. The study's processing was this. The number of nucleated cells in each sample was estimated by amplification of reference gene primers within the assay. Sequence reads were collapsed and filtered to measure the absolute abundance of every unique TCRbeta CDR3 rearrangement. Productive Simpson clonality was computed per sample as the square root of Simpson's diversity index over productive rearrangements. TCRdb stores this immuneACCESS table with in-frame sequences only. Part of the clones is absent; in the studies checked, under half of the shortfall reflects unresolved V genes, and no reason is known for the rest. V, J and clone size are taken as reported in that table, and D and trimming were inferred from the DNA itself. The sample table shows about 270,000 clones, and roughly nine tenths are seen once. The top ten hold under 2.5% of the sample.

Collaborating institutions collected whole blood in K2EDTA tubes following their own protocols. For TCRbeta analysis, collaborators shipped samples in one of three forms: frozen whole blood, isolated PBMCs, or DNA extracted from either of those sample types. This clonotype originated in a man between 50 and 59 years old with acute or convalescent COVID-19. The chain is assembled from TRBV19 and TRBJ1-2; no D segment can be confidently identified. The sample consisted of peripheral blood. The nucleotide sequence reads TGTGCCAGTAGATTTCGGGGTTCGTTGGACTATGGCTACACCTTC. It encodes CASRFRGSLDYGYTF.